These 5 T cell receptor beta chains originate from one sample sequenced in a study of blood T cells in healthy people across ages. Combining a sample-barcoded 5' primer with a J-beta primer mix, a second PCR ran for roughly 6 to 12 cycles. TCRdb called the 5' RACE reads again in MiXCR, with one record for every CDR3 protein. The profile covers roughly 900,000 distinct CDR3 sequences, with around 26% appearing a single time and 17% taken by the ten largest. Sequencing input: blood. The receptors were gathered from a woman aged 80 or over in good health.

This clonotype has ten or more counts. The chain employs TRBV10-3 and TRBJ2-3, with D tentatively TRBD2 (6 bases). CDR1 and CDR2 from the germline V gene are ENHRY and SYGVKD. V shed 11 bases and J shed 4 bases, with 13 bases lying between them. The CDR3 sequence is 12 residues long. The CDR3 bases are TGTGCCTTGGGACTCCAACCAGATACGCAGTATTTT. Residues: CALGLQPDTQYF.

This clonotype was seen a few times. The CDR3 DNA reads TGTGCCAGCAGCTTGGGACAGGGGGCCGACACTGAAGCTTTCTTT. This translates into CASSLGQGADTEAFF. This chain links TRBV5-5 with TRBJ1-1; 10 nucleotides match TRBD1. Germline V gene data show CDR1 as SGHKS and CDR2 as YYEKEE (reference sequence). The CDR3 has 15 residues. The V segment lost 0 bases and the J segment 3 bases; nucleotides outside the gene matches: 2.

The chain employs TRBV18 and TRBJ2-4; D may be TRBD1 (6 bases). The CDR3 has 13 residues. The germline gives CDR1 KGHSH, CDR2 LQKENI. V lost 5 bases to trimming and J lost 15 bases, with 20 bases between them. Here the CDR3 reads CASSAGVQETRYF. Here the CDR3 DNA reads TGTGCCAGCTCAGCAGGGGTTCAAGAGACCCGGTACTTC.

This clonotype was counted between two and nine times. The chain uses TRBV19 and TRBJ1-5; no clear D. The V gene lost 2 bases and the J gene lost 4 bases, with 9 bases spanning the gap. CDR1 and CDR2 from the germline V gene are LNHDA and SQIVND (reference sequence). The CDR3 loop spans 14 amino acids. CDR3 residues: CASSIMTTNQPQHF. As DNA, the CDR3 is TGTGCCAGTAGTATAATGACAACGAATCAGCCCCAGCATTTT.

The sample holds one count of this clonotype. The CDR3, as DNA: TGTGCCACCAGCAGAGATGGGACAATCAATGAGCAGTTCTTC. This gives the protein CATSRDGTINEQFF. The chain recombines TRBV15 with TRBJ2-1, with D possibly matching TRBD1 (6 bases). Germline values: CDR1 LNHNV, CDR2 YYDKDF (reference sequence). This CDR3 is 14 amino acids long. V gave up 0 bases and J gave up 6 bases, with 9 bases separating them.